This TCR beta chain was profiled in a study of patients and donors after allogeneic stem cell transplantation. Germline-derived CDR1 and CDR2 are DFQATT and SNEGSKA (reference sequence). This CDR3 comprises 14 residues. V was cut by 5 bases and J by 1 base, with 15 bases left in between. TCRdb reanalysed the RT-PCR reads using MiXCR and keeps one entry per CDR3 protein. Of roughly 940,000 distinct CDR3 sequences detected, over 15% appear once; the ten largest clones hold 6%. This clonotype was seen a few times. The receptor's source is a human donor who was either an allogeneic HSCT recipient or a stem cell or donor lymphocyte infusion donor (not recorded which). It is not recorded whose cells these are; they may come from a transplant donor. Input material: blood, either unsorted or a sorted T cell fraction (not recorded which). The chain uses TRBV20-1 and TRBJ2-7; no firm D call. The CDR3 sequence: CSADTVSSSYEQYF. The CDR3 DNA reads as TGCAGTGCTGATACCGTTTCGTCTTCCTACGAGCAGTACTTC.